The subject of this entry is one T cell receptor (beta chain). Antigen unknown. The authors sorted CD4+ naive, central memory, regulatory and stem cell-like memory cells via CD45RO/CCR7/CD25/CD127/CD95/CD27. This sample was included in a study of beta chain features in type 1 diabetes. General study points: There was a moderate but significant shortening of TCRB CDR3s in all four CD4+ subsets of Type 1 diabetes patients.

cDNA synthesis used the whole RNA isolate, giving expressed TCRB sequences. Profiled with immunoSEQ multiplex PCR; TCRdb holds only in-frame clones, not every one. The sample holds hundreds of thousands of clones, 10% to 15% seen once. Sequencing used naive CD4+ T cells from blood. This clonotype originated in a woman aged 18-29 years with type 1 diabetes.

CDR3 residues: CASSIVEAGVGQPQHF. CDR3 coding DNA: TGTGCCAGCAGTATCGTGGAGGCAGGGGTAGGACAGCCCCAGCATTTT. The chain employs TRBV2 and TRBJ1-5, with D tentatively TRBD1 (6 bases). Germline V gives CDR1 SNHLY, CDR2 FYNNEI. V was trimmed by 5 bases and J by 7 bases, leaving 21 bases between them. CDR3 size: 16 residues.